The clone carrying this TCR beta chain was found a few times. The entry originates in a study of cytomegalovirus exposure and HLA in healthy donors. The CDR3 spans 11 residues. The ends were cut back, 7 bases at V and 6 bases at J, with 12 bases in the middle. Germline values: CDR1 SQVTM, CDR2 ANQGSEA. The PCR had 60 Vbeta and 13 Jbeta primers. Data came from immunoSEQ multiplex PCR; TCRdb stores just in-frame clones and leaves some out. The sample consists of about 120,000 clones, over 8.5% of them appearing once. The sequence came from a woman in her forties in good health and CMV-seropositive. The gene calls are TRBV29-1 and TRBJ1-1, with D unclear. The sample was PBMCs. The CDR3 DNA reads TGCAGCGCGACCTGGAGTTCTGAAGCTTTCTTT. Translation gives CSATWSSEAFF.